This T cell receptor beta chain emerged from a study of OX40 agonist ivuxolimab in advanced cancers. Study summary: It was ivuxolimab, an agonistic anti-OX40 (CD134) antibody, that patients were treated with. Partial responses, seen in three patients, involved one hepatocellular carcinoma and two cutaneous melanomas. Study results and limitations: On average, CD8+ T cells had more expanded clones than CD4+.

The repertoire was sequenced with immunoSEQ multiplex PCR; TCRdb's copy has only in-frame clones and lacks some. The sample contains approximately 11,000 clones, 77% of which appear only once. Looked up from germline, CDR1 is MNHEY and CDR2 is SMNVEV (reference sequence). Trimming took 2 bases from V and 5 from J, leaving 4 bases between them. The CDR3 is made up of 12 amino acids. Systemic immunosuppression or a history of autoimmune disease excluded patients. Remarks on this clone: Its antigen is as yet unknown.

The TCR comes from an adult with an advanced solid tumor such as melanoma, head and neck, liver or kidney cancer. This chain connects TRBV27 to TRBJ2-1, with D unresolved. The source material was CD4+ or CD8+ T cells sorted from blood, sampled in a trial of the OX40 agonist ivuxolimab. The CDR3 sequence: CASSLGNNEQFF. In DNA form, the CDR3 reads TGTGCCAGCAGTTTAGGGAACAATGAGCAGTTCTTC.